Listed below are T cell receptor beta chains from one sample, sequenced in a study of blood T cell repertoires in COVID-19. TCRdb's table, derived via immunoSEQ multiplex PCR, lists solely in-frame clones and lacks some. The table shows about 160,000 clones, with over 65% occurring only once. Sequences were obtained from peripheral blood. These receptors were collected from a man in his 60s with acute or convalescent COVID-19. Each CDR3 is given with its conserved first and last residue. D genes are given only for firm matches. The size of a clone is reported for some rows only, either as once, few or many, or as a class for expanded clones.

CDR3aa: CASRSGGYGYTF
CDR3nt: TGTGCCAGCAGATCAGGGGGGTATGGCTACACCTTC
abundance: -
v_gene: TRBV6-5
d_gene: TRBD1
j_gene: TRBJ1-2

CDR3aa: CASSPGASGAKDTQYF
CDR3nt: TGTGCCAGCTCACCAGGGGCCAGCGGGGCTAAAGATACGCAGTATTTT
abundance: -
v_gene: TRBV18
d_gene: TRBD2
j_gene: TRBJ2-3

CDR3aa: CASFTGTENQPQHF
CDR3nt: TGTGCCAGCTTTACAGGGACCGAGAATCAGCCCCAGCATTTT
abundance: -
v_gene: TRBV6-5
d_gene: -
j_gene: TRBJ1-5

CDR3aa: CASSFSQGGYTF
CDR3nt: TGTGCCAGCAGTTTCTCACAGGGGGGCTACACCTTC
abundance: -
v_gene: TRBV6-5
d_gene: TRBD1
j_gene: TRBJ1-2

CDR3aa: CASSPSPGEGQPQHF
CDR3nt: TGTGCCAGCTCACCCTCCCCAGGGGAGGGTCAGCCCCAGCATTTT
abundance: -
v_gene: TRBV18
d_gene: -
j_gene: TRBJ1-5

CDR3aa: CASSYSRTAHYGYTF
CDR3nt: TGTGCCAGCAGTTACTCGAGGACAGCCCACTATGGCTACACCTTC
abundance: -
v_gene: TRBV6-5
d_gene: -
j_gene: TRBJ1-2

CDR3aa: CASSSPLGTSGGGNEQFF
CDR3nt: TGCGCCAGCAGCTCGCCCTTAGGGACTAGCGGGGGAGGCAATGAGCAGTTCTTC
abundance: -
v_gene: TRBV5-1
d_gene: TRBD2
j_gene: TRBJ2-1

CDR3aa: CASSITSGNEQFF
CDR3nt: TGTGCCAGCAGCATTACTAGCGGCAATGAGCAGTTCTTC
abundance: -
v_gene: TRBV5-4
d_gene: TRBD2
j_gene: TRBJ2-1

CDR3aa: CASSLAQPQLTYNEQFF
CDR3nt: TGTGCCAGCAGCTTAGCGCAGCCACAGCTCACCTACAATGAGCAGTTCTTC
abundance: -
v_gene: TRBV7-2
d_gene: -
j_gene: TRBJ2-1

CDR3aa: CASSVNSGGGTDTQYF
CDR3nt: TGTGCCAGCAGCGTGAATAGCGGGGGAGGGACAGATACGCAGTATTTT
abundance: few
v_gene: TRBV9
d_gene: TRBD2
j_gene: TRBJ2-3

CDR3aa: CASSLSGTTYEQYF
CDR3nt: TGTGCCAGCTCACTTTCCGGGACAACCTACGAGCAGTACTTC
abundance: once
v_gene: TRBV18
d_gene: -
j_gene: TRBJ2-7

CDR3aa: CSVEVTGFSSYEQYF
CDR3nt: TGCAGCGTTGAAGTTACAGGCTTTTCCTCCTACGAGCAGTACTTC
abundance: -
v_gene: TRBV29-1
d_gene: -
j_gene: TRBJ2-7

CDR3aa: CASSLGLAGAYEQYF
CDR3nt: TGCGCCAGCAGCCTTGGACTAGCGGGGGCTTACGAGCAGTACTTC
abundance: -
v_gene: TRBV4-1
d_gene: TRBD2
j_gene: TRBJ2-7

CDR3aa: CASSYIGTGHQPQHF
CDR3nt: TGTGCCAGCAGTTACATCGGGACAGGGCATCAGCCCCAGCATTTT
abundance: -
v_gene: TRBV6-2/TRBV6-3
d_gene: TRBD1
j_gene: TRBJ1-5

CDR3aa: CASSSGTSEYNEQFF
CDR3nt: TGCGCCAGCAGCTCCGGGACTAGCGAATACAATGAGCAGTTCTTC
abundance: -
v_gene: TRBV5-1
d_gene: TRBD2
j_gene: TRBJ2-1

CDR3aa: CASSISVAETQYF
CDR3nt: TGTGCCAGTAGTATTTCGGTCGCGGAGACCCAGTACTTC
abundance: -
v_gene: TRBV19
d_gene: -
j_gene: TRBJ2-5

CDR3aa: CASARDRGNTIYF
CDR3nt: TGTGCCAGCGCAAGGGACAGGGGAAACACCATATATTTT
abundance: -
v_gene: TRBV7-8
d_gene: TRBD1
j_gene: TRBJ1-3

CDR3aa: CASSSQGTGTEAFF
CDR3nt: TGTGCCAGCAGCTCACAGGGGACGGGCACTGAAGCTTTCTTT
abundance: -
v_gene: TRBV7-3
d_gene: TRBD1
j_gene: TRBJ1-1

CDR3aa: CASSHQAGEVTQYF
CDR3nt: TGTGCCAGCAGTCACCAGGCTGGGGAGGTGACCCAGTACTTC
abundance: -
v_gene: TRBV6-5
d_gene: -
j_gene: TRBJ2-5

CDR3aa: CASSVGTGTNYGYTF
CDR3nt: TGTGCCAGCAGCGTTGGGACAGGGACCAACTATGGCTACACCTTC
abundance: few
v_gene: TRBV9
d_gene: TRBD1
j_gene: TRBJ1-2

CDR3aa: CASRWQDNSPLHF
CDR3nt: TGTGCCAGCAGGTGGCAGGATAATTCACCCCTCCACTTT
abundance: -
v_gene: TRBV7-3
d_gene: -
j_gene: TRBJ1-6

CDR3aa: CASSQVGGGSPLHF
CDR3nt: TGTGCCAGCAGCCAAGTCGGAGGAGGTTCACCCCTCCACTTT
abundance: -
v_gene: TRBV3-1/TRBV3-2
d_gene: -
j_gene: TRBJ1-6

CDR3aa: CASTYRATNEKLFF
CDR3nt: TGTGCCAGCACGTACAGGGCAACTAATGAAAAACTGTTTTTT
abundance: -
v_gene: TRBV6-6
d_gene: -
j_gene: TRBJ1-4

CDR3aa: CAIRRRSGGLTTDTQYF
CDR3nt: TGTGCCATCAGGCGTCGTAGCGGGGGCCTCACCACAGATACGCAGTATTTT
abundance: -
v_gene: TRBV10-3
d_gene: TRBD2
j_gene: TRBJ2-3

CDR3aa: CASRWAKNTGELFF
CDR3nt: TGCGCCAGCAGGTGGGCCAAGAACACCGGGGAGCTGTTTTTT
abundance: -
v_gene: TRBV23-1
d_gene: -
j_gene: TRBJ2-2

CDR3aa: CASSFTGQGRGEQFF
CDR3nt: TGTGCCAGCAGCTTTACGGGACAGGGGAGGGGTGAGCAGTTCTTC
abundance: -
v_gene: TRBV5-6
d_gene: TRBD1
j_gene: TRBJ2-1

CDR3aa: CASSLNGGSTEAFF
CDR3nt: TGTGCCAGCAGTTTAAACGGCGGAAGCACTGAAGCTTTCTTT
abundance: once
v_gene: TRBV27
d_gene: -
j_gene: TRBJ1-1

CDR3aa: CSTRAGGRRTEAFF
CDR3nt: TGCAGCACCCGGGCGGGGGGGCGAAGAACTGAAGCTTTCTTT
abundance: few
v_gene: TRBV29-1
d_gene: -
j_gene: TRBJ1-1

CDR3aa: CASSEQGVYGYTF
CDR3nt: TGTGCCAGCAGTGAACAGGGGGTCTATGGCTACACCTTC
abundance: -
v_gene: TRBV6-1
d_gene: TRBD1
j_gene: TRBJ1-2

CDR3aa: CASSTTGGSGNTIYF
CDR3nt: TGTGCCAGTAGTACAACAGGGGGATCAGGAAACACCATATATTTT
abundance: -
v_gene: TRBV19
d_gene: TRBD1
j_gene: TRBJ1-3

CDR3aa: CAWSVRRASNEKLFF
CDR3nt: TGTGCCTGGAGTGTACGCAGGGCGTCTAATGAAAAACTGTTTTTT
abundance: once
v_gene: TRBV30
d_gene: -
j_gene: TRBJ1-4

CDR3aa: CAGSTLRNSPLHF
CDR3nt: TGTGCCGGCAGTACTCTCAGGAATTCACCCCTCCACTTT
abundance: -
v_gene: TRBV27
d_gene: -
j_gene: TRBJ1-6

CDR3aa: CASSTGTSGGETQYF
CDR3nt: TGTGCCAGTAGTACCGGGACTAGCGGGGGTGAGACCCAGTACTTC
abundance: -
v_gene: TRBV19
d_gene: TRBD2
j_gene: TRBJ2-5

CDR3aa: CATSDRQGFTDTQYF
CDR3nt: TGTGCCACCAGTGATCGACAGGGGTTCACAGATACGCAGTATTTT
abundance: -
v_gene: TRBV24-1
d_gene: TRBD1
j_gene: TRBJ2-3

CDR3aa: CASSPPQGYGYTF
CDR3nt: TGTGCCAGCAGTCCCCCCCAGGGCTATGGCTACACCTTC
abundance: -
v_gene: TRBV2
d_gene: -
j_gene: TRBJ1-2

CDR3aa: CASSLETGGTEAFF
CDR3nt: TGTGCCAGCAGCTTGGAGACAGGGGGAACTGAAGCTTTCTTT
abundance: -
v_gene: TRBV7-9
d_gene: TRBD1
j_gene: TRBJ1-1

CDR3aa: CASSQFTGDTEAFF
CDR3nt: TGCGCCAGCAGCCAATTTACAGGGGACACTGAAGCTTTCTTT
abundance: -
v_gene: TRBV4-3
d_gene: TRBD1
j_gene: TRBJ1-1

CDR3aa: CASRERAGLSGANVLTF
CDR3nt: TGTGCCAGTAGGGAGCGGGCGGGGCTCTCTGGGGCCAACGTCCTGACTTTC
abundance: -
v_gene: TRBV19
d_gene: -
j_gene: TRBJ2-6

CDR3aa: CASSGQAGQSEQYF
CDR3nt: TGTGCCAGCAGCGGACAGGCGGGGCAGTCCGAGCAGTACTTC
abundance: -
v_gene: TRBV13
d_gene: -
j_gene: TRBJ2-7

CDR3aa: CASSSGVRTHEQFF
CDR3nt: TGTGCCAGCAGCTCGGGGGTCCGAACGCATGAGCAGTTCTTC
abundance: -
v_gene: TRBV13
d_gene: -
j_gene: TRBJ2-1

CDR3aa: CASSSGDRGLTDTQYF
CDR3nt: TGTGCCAGCAGCTCCGGGGACAGGGGTCTAACAGATACGCAGTATTTT
abundance: -
v_gene: TRBV7-9
d_gene: TRBD1
j_gene: TRBJ2-3

CDR3aa: CASSLKGITEAFF
CDR3nt: TGTGCCAGCAGTTTAAAGGGGATTACTGAAGCTTTCTTT
abundance: once
v_gene: TRBV12-3/TRBV12-4
d_gene: -
j_gene: TRBJ1-1

CDR3aa: CASSESSYEQYF
CDR3nt: TGTGCCAGCAGTGAATCATCCTACGAGCAGTACTTC
abundance: -
v_gene: TRBV6-1
d_gene: -
j_gene: TRBJ2-7

CDR3aa: CASRTQGDYGYTF
CDR3nt: TGTGCCAGCAGAACCCAGGGGGATTATGGCTACACCTTC
abundance: -
v_gene: TRBV6-5
d_gene: TRBD1
j_gene: TRBJ1-2

CDR3aa: CASSQGGTREQYF
CDR3nt: TGTGCCAGCAGCCAAGGTGGCACACGCGAGCAGTACTTC
abundance: once
v_gene: TRBV3-1/TRBV3-2
d_gene: -
j_gene: TRBJ2-7

CDR3aa: CASSPRGQRPGNTIYF
CDR3nt: TGTGCCAGCAGCCCGAGGGGACAGCGACCTGGAAACACCATATATTTT
abundance: few
v_gene: TRBV7-6
d_gene: TRBD1
j_gene: TRBJ1-3

CDR3aa: CASSYRGVSFF
CDR3nt: TGTGCCAGCAGTTACCGGGGTGTATCTTTCTTT
abundance: -
v_gene: TRBV6-6
d_gene: -
j_gene: TRBJ1-1

CDR3aa: CASSFSGGRVDTQYF
CDR3nt: TGCGCCAGCAGCTTTAGCGGGGGCCGGGTAGATACGCAGTATTTT
abundance: -
v_gene: TRBV5-1
d_gene: TRBD2
j_gene: TRBJ2-3

CDR3aa: CASSWGGGGTEAFF
CDR3nt: TGTGCCAGCAGCTGGGGGGGCGGCGGCACTGAAGCTTTCTTT
abundance: -
v_gene: TRBV7-6
d_gene: -
j_gene: TRBJ1-1